Below, 25 T cell receptor beta chains from the same sample are listed, as sequenced in a study of OX40 agonist ivuxolimab in advanced cancers. TCRdb's copy holds only in-frame clones and misses some; the assay was immunoSEQ multiplex PCR. The data hold about 96,000 clones, with less than 85% observed a single time. The specimen was CD4+ or CD8+ T cells sorted from blood, collected in a trial of the OX40 agonist ivuxolimab. These receptors were taken from an adult with an advanced solid tumor such as melanoma, head and neck, liver or kidney cancer.

V and J are TRBV9 and TRBJ2-7, with TRBD2 identical over 13 bases. V lost 2 bases to trimming and J lost 5 bases; unmatched junction nucleotides: 7. From germline, CDR1 is SGDLS and CDR2 YYNGEE. The CDR3 contains 16 residues. The CDR3 here is CASSVGTSGMDDEQYF. CDR3 bases: TGTGCCAGCAGCGTCGGGACTAGCGGGATGGACGACGAGCAGTACTTC.

The chain couples TRBV7-2 to TRBJ2-5; D ambiguous. The germline V gene has CDR1 SGHTA and CDR2 FQGNSA. This CDR3 comprises 12 residues. Trimming removed 5 bases from V and 5 bases from J, with 9 bases in between. The CDR3 bases are TGTGCCAGCAGCCCCATGGGGGAGACCCAGTACTTC. Its protein product is CASSPMGETQYF.

The genes are TRBV5-1 and TRBJ2-7, with a possible D match to TRBD1 (5 bases). Trimming shortened V by 4 bases and J by 1 base, and 12 bases separated the two germline ends. In germline, CDR1 is SGHRS, CDR2 YFSETQ. The CDR3 sequence is 14 residues long. CDR3 nucleotide sequence: TGCGCCAGCAGCCACACACAGGCTTCCTACGAGCAGTACTTC. Amino acids: CASSHTQASYEQYF.

This chain connects TRBV6-1 to TRBJ1-3; possible D gene TRBD1, 6 bases. In germline, CDR1 is MNHNS, CDR2 SASEGT. V lost 1 base and J lost 2, with 9 bases in between. The CDR3 spans 15 residues. This CDR3 reads CASSEEGEAGNTIYF. Here the CDR3 DNA reads TGTGCCAGCAGTGAAGAGGGGGAAGCTGGAAACACCATATATTTT.

The rearrangement uses TRBV7-2 and TRBJ2-3, with 9 positions matching TRBD2. Germline values: CDR1 SGHTA, CDR2 FQGNSA. The CDR3 is 14 residues long. Trimming cost V 5 bases and J 4 bases; bases outside gene matches: 4. In nucleotides, the CDR3 is TGTGCCAGCAGCCCGTGGACTAGCGCAGATACGCAGTATTTT. Protein product: CASSPWTSADTQYF.

This clone has more than one count but fewer than ten. This rearrangement joins TRBV4-2 to TRBJ1-6; tentatively, D is TRBD1 (6 bases). In germline, CDR1 is LGHNA, CDR2 YNFKEQ. The CDR3 extends over 16 amino acids. The V gene lost 0 bases and the J gene lost 8 bases, with 14 bases spanning the gap. The CDR3 is CASSQDLGGSYSPLHF. CDR3 sequence (DNA): TGTGCCAGCAGCCAAGATTTAGGGGGAAGTTATTCACCCCTCCACTTT.

This clone was recorded once. This chain links TRBV7-3 with TRBJ2-3; D is unresolved. CDR3 length: 13 residues. The germline CDR1 and CDR2 sequences are SGHTA and FQGTGA. V dropped 5 bases and J dropped 0 bases, with 6 bases sitting between them. The CDR3 DNA is TGTGCCAGCAGCACTACTAGCACAGATACGCAGTATTTT. Protein sequence: CASSTTSTDTQYF.

This clone was found once. The chain is built from TRBV5-1 and TRBJ2-7; D unresolved. This CDR3 contains 14 residues. The V end was cut by 7 bases, the J end by 4 bases, with 18 bases between. Germline V CDR1 and CDR2: SGHRS, YFSETQ. CDR3 region: CASRSTSMSYEQYF. The CDR3 DNA follows: TGCGCCAGCCGAAGTACCTCGATGAGTTACGAGCAGTACTTC.

This clone appeared a few times. The rearrangement links TRBV2 to TRBJ1-5, with a weak D call TRBD1 (5 bases). This CDR3 comprises 15 residues. Germline CDR1 reads SNHLY; CDR2 reads FYNNEI. The V end lost 5 bases, the J end lost 1 base, and 12 bases lay between the germline ends. The CDR3 DNA reads as TGTGCCAGCAGTCCCCTCTGGGGGAGCAATCAGCCCCAGCATTTT. Its translation is CASSPLWGSNQPQHF.

The V and J genes are TRBV12-5 and TRBJ2-7, with D perhaps matching TRBD2 (6 bases). Germline lookup yields CDR1 LGHNT and CDR2 FRNRAP. The V end lost 2 bases, the J end lost 4 bases, and 21 bases lay between the germline ends. The CDR3 has 17 residues. This chain's CDR3 is CASGLRSWGEDFYEQYF. CDR3 sequence (DNA): TGTGCTAGTGGTTTGAGATCTTGGGGGGAGGATTTTTACGAGCAGTACTTC.

The chain combines TRBV7-2 with TRBJ2-1, with D tentatively TRBD1 (5 bases). CDR3 length equals 15 residues. Per the germline V gene, CDR1 is SGHTA and CDR2 is FQGNSA. V was cut by 9 bases and J by 7 bases, with 22 bases left in between. The CDR3 loop is CASQPEGAGVNEQFF. As DNA, the CDR3 is TGTGCCAGTCAACCCGAAGGGGCAGGAGTAAATGAGCAGTTCTTC. The whole variable domain, filled in from reference TRBV7-2 and TRBJ2-1, reads GAGVSQSPSNKVTEKGKDVELRCDPISGHTALYWYRQSLGQGLEFLIYFQGNSAPDKSGLPSDRFSAERTGGSVSTLTIQRTQQEDSAVYLCASQPEGAGVNEQFFGPGTRLTVL.

This CDR3 is CATGSRWQYF. CDR3 nucleotide sequence: TGTGCCACCGGGTCCCGGTGGCAGTACTTC. The rearrangement links TRBV7-3 to TRBJ2-7; D remains ambiguous. The germline gives CDR1 SGHTA, CDR2 FQGTGA. V was pared by 10 bases and J by 9 bases, with 13 bases between. The CDR3 covers 10 residues.

V is TRBV5-1 and J is TRBJ2-7, with a possible D match to TRBD2 (6 bases). The CDR3 length is 14 residues. Germline V gene lookup returns CDR1 SGHRS and CDR2 YFSETQ. Trimming cost V 2 bases and J 3 bases, with 12 bases left between them. CDR3: CASSFGEGGYEQYF. DNA of the CDR3: TGCGCCAGCAGCTTTGGCGAGGGAGGCTACGAGCAGTACTTC.

The CDR3, as DNA: TGTGCCACGCAATCCCCGGGGGGGGCTTTCTTT. This encodes CATQSPGGAFF. The J gene is TRBJ1-1, the V gene TRBV6-5; TRBD1 is a possible D gene (5 bases). The germline V and J ends were trimmed by 10 bases and 11 bases, with 17 bases remaining between them. The germline V gene encodes CDR1 MNHEY and CDR2 SVGAGI. The CDR3 loop spans 11 amino acids.

V usage is TRBV19 and J usage is TRBJ2-6, with a possible D match to TRBD2 (5 bases). V was clipped by 7 bases and J by 3 bases, with 13 bases between them. The CDR3 is made up of 15 amino acids. Germline V gene sequence: CDR1 LNHDA, CDR2 SQIVND (reference sequence). The CDR3 spells CASTDGSGGANVLTF. The CDR3 region has the DNA TGTGCCAGTACGGATGGGAGCGGTGGGGCCAACGTCCTGACTTTC.

The rearrangement links TRBV19 to TRBJ1-2, with D tentatively TRBD1 (6 bases). The germline V gene encodes CDR1 LNHDA and CDR2 SQIVND (reference sequence). V shed 2 bases and J shed 7 bases, with 23 bases lying between them. The CDR3 length is 17 residues. CDR3 in DNA: TGTGCCAGTAGTATATTCGGCATACTCCCAGACAGGCGTGGCTACACCTTC. It translates to CASSIFGILPDRRGYTF. Complete variable domain (other parts from reference TRBV19 and TRBJ1-2): DGGITQSPKYLFRKEGQNVTLSCEQNLNHDAMYWYRQDPGQGLRLIYYSQIVNDFQKGDIAEGYSVSREKKESFPLTVTSAQKNPTAFYLCASSIFGILPDRRGYTFGSGTRLTVV.

The V call is TRBV5-4, the J call TRBJ2-7, with a possible D match to TRBD2 (6 bases). V shed 7 bases and J shed 6 bases, with 17 bases lying between them. This CDR3 is 13 amino acids long. Germline V CDR1 and CDR2: SGHNT, YYREEE (reference sequence). The CDR3 region is CASHGGPFAEQYF. The CDR3 coding sequence is TGTGCCAGCCACGGGGGTCCCTTCGCCGAGCAGTACTTC.

The chain carries TRBV2 and TRBJ2-7; D is ambiguous. CDR1 and CDR2 from the germline V gene are SNHLY and FYNNEI. The CDR3 runs to 12 residues. V shed 6 bases and J shed 0 bases, with 6 bases lying between them. Written as DNA, the CDR3 is TGTGCCAGCAGACGGATCTCCTACGAGCAGTACTTC. Translating it yields CASRRISYEQYF.

This sequence joins TRBV4-1 and TRBJ1-1; 9 bases line up with TRBD1. Germline CDR1 MGHRA, CDR2 YSYEKL. The ends lost 3 bases at V and 3 bases at J; junction bases unmatched: 5. There are 15 residues in the CDR3. CDR3 bases: TGCGCCAGCAGCCACGAGGGACAGGGTTACACTGAAGCTTTCTTT. Its translation: CASSHEGQGYTEAFF.

The sample holds one count of this clone. The chain couples TRBV6-1 to TRBJ1-4; D is possibly TRBD1 (5 bases). Trimming shortened V by 2 bases and J by 15 bases, and 19 bases separated the two germline ends. Germline V gene data show CDR1 as MNHNS and CDR2 as SASEGT. The CDR3 is 14 amino acids. CDR3 residues: CASSEPGQSLGVFF. The CDR3 nucleotides read TGTGCCAGCAGTGAACCCGGACAAAGCCTAGGGGTGTTTTTT.

This chain connects TRBV21-1 to TRBJ1-2; the table's D call, TRBD1, has no DNA check behind it. TRBV21-1 constitutes a pseudogene. The CDR3 consists of 12 residues. This CDR3 reads CASGLSNYGYTF. The CDR3 bases are TGTGCCAGCGGGCTTTCTAACTATGGCTACACCTTC.

The rearrangement joins TRBV19 to TRBJ1-5, with D maybe TRBD1 (5 bases). The germline V and J ends were trimmed by 5 bases and 6 bases, with 11 bases remaining between them. From germline, CDR1 is LNHDA and CDR2 SQIVND (reference sequence). CDR3 length: 13 residues. The CDR3 loop is CASSRDPGQPQHF. For the CDR3, the DNA is TGTGCCAGTAGTCGGGACCCTGGTCAGCCCCAGCATTTT.

The chain couples TRBV7-9 to TRBJ2-1; 8 bases line up with TRBD2. Germline CDR1 and CDR2: SEHNR and FQNEAQ (reference sequence). V shed 3 bases, J shed 5 bases, and the junction held 3 bases outside the gene matches. This CDR3 contains 14 residues. The CDR3 here is CASSFPGGHNEQFF. DNA of the CDR3: TGTGCCAGCAGCTTCCCGGGGGGGCACAATGAGCAGTTCTTC.

This clone was detected once. This rearrangement joins TRBV29-1 to TRBJ2-7; 10 bases align to TRBD1. J lost 0 bases, V lost 5 bases, and 4 bases had no gene match. Germline CDR1 SQVTM, CDR2 ANQGSEA. This CDR3 has 14 amino acids. The CDR3 DNA sequence: TGCAGCGTTCGGGGGACAGGGGACTCCTACGAGCAGTACTTC. As protein: CSVRGTGDSYEQYF.

This clone was observed once. The chain couples TRBV5-8 to TRBJ1-5; weak D call: TRBD1 (5 bases). This CDR3 spans 15 amino acids. V was pared by 2 bases and J by 6 bases, with 15 bases between. Germline V lookup: CDR1 SGHTS, CDR2 YDEGEE. CDR3 residues: CASSLTQGEIQPQHF. In DNA, the CDR3 is TGTGCCAGCAGCTTAACCCAGGGAGAGATTCAGCCCCAGCATTTT.